This TCR beta chain was documented in a study of early T cells in non-severe SARS-CoV-2 infection listed by TCRdb under 2021. With respect to the entire study: Because TCR sequencing was done on bulk RNA from unsorted whole blood, the alpha and beta chains could not be paired.

Set within a cohort of healthcare workers in London, UK, this nested case-control study involved weekly PCR testing of nasopharyngeal swabs along with blood sampling. Healthcare workers were recruited during the week of the UK lockdown, between 23 and 31 March 2020, and followed weekly for up to roughly 15 weeks. This clonotype was seen at least ten times. What antigen it recognizes has not been identified. Per-base qualities were not stored, and no clone one base away is much larger. Summary of the overall study and its limitations: Matching against VDJdb was skewed toward anti-spike CD8 responses, likely underestimated virus-specific expansions, and missed private and CD4 specificities.

The library was made by 5' RACE. Sequencing relied on a NextSeq 500. Unique molecular identifiers were attached to individual cDNA molecules in the TCR library protocol so that sequencing error and PCR bias could be corrected. TCR alpha and beta chains were both sequenced, and the abundances of alpha and beta sequences in each sample were closely correlated with each other. The study's processing was this. Decombinator V4 was used to perform V gene, J gene and CDR3 annotation of TCR sequences. Expanded TCRs were defined as changing significantly between any two time points under a Poisson model with p below 0.0001. TCR abundances were normalised to the total number of TCRs sequenced per sample and expressed as counts per million. MAIT TCRs were defined by TRAV1-2 paired with TRAJ12, TRAJ20 or TRAJ33, and iNKT TCRs by TRAV10 paired with TRAJ18. VDJdb, accessed 1 November 2021, was searched for CMV, EBV and SARS-CoV-2 annotated TCRs, with TCRs annotated for multiple antigens excluded. TCRdb reprocessed the public reads (quality trimming at Q25 with fastp, clone calling with MiXCR) and kept in-frame beta chains. Rows with one shared CDR3 protein collapse into an entry with the most common genes and DNA. The V and J calls shown here were made by TCRdb, not taken from the authors' results. The sample table lists 70,000 to 85,000 distinct CDR3 sequences, less than 5.5% of them with a count of one. Jointly, the top ten make up roughly 6.6% of the sample.

Trimming takes 5 bases from V and 6 bases from J, and the germline ends sit 16 bases apart. The CDR3 has 15 amino acids, counting the end cysteine and phenylalanine. The only DNA kept is the CDR3, 45 bases in frame from the first base. CDR1 and CDR2 are read off the germline V gene as LGHNA and YSLEER. The clonotype originates from an adult who was a healthcare worker with PCR-confirmed SARS-CoV-2 infection or an uninfected control (not recorded which). This chain is built from TRBV4-3 and TRBJ1-4; the D gene is unclear. The sample was whole blood, taken at baseline. The CDR3 region reads CASSVTRTVYEKLFF. The DNA sequence reads TGCGCCAGCAGCGTAACCCGTACAGTATATGAAAAACTGTTTTTT.